One TCR beta chain is described in this entry. The record originates from a study of blood T cell repertoires in COVID-19. Authors' data handling: For nucleated cells, counts were estimated from reference gene primer amplification. Data came from immunoSEQ multiplex PCR; TCRdb stores just in-frame clones and leaves some out. V and J calls plus clone size are reproduced from that table; the DNA served to infer D and trimming. The table shows 90,000 to 120,000 clones, with about nine tenths occurring only once. The length of the CDR3 is 14 residues. V lost 6 bases, J lost 5 bases, and 7 bases stayed unmatched. Per the germline V gene, CDR1 is SQVTM and CDR2 is ANQGSEA.

This TCR was sampled from a woman aged 25 to 39 with acute or convalescent COVID-19. The V gene is TRBV29-1, the J gene TRBJ2-2; 9 bases are shared with TRBD1. Sequencing input: peripheral blood. In DNA, the CDR3 is TGCAGCGTGCAACAGGGGGCGGGTACCGGGGAGCTGTTTTTT. Protein product: CSVQQGAGTGELFF.